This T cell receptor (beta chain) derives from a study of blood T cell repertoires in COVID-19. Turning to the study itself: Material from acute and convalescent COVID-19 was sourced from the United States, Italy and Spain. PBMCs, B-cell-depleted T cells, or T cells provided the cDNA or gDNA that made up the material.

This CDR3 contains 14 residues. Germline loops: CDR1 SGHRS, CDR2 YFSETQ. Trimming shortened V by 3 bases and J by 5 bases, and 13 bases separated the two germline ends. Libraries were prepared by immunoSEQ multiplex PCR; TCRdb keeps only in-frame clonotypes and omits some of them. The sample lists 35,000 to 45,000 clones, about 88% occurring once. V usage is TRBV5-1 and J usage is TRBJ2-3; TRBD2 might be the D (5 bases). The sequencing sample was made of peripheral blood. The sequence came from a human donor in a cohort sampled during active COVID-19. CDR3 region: CASSSDSPGDTQYF. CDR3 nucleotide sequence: TGCGCCAGCAGCTCGGACTCCCCGGGAGATACGCAGTATTTT.